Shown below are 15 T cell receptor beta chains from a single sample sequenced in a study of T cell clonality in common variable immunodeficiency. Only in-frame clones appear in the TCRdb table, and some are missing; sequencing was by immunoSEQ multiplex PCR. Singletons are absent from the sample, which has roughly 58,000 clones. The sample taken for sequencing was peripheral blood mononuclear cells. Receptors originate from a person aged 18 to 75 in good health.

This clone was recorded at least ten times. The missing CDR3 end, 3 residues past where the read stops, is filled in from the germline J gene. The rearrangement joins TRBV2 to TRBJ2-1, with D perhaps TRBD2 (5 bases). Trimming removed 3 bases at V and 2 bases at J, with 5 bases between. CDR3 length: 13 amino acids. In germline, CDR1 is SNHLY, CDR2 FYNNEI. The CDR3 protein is CASSERAYNEQFF. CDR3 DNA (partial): TGTGCCAGCAGTGAGCGGGCCTACAATGAG.

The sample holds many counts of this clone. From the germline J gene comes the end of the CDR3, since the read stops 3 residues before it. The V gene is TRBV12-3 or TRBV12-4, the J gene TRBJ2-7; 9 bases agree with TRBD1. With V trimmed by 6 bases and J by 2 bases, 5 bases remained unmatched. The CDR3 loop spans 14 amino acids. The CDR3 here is CASRRTGGPYEQYF. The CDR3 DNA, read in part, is TGTGCCAGCAGGAGAACAGGGGGCCCCTACGAG.

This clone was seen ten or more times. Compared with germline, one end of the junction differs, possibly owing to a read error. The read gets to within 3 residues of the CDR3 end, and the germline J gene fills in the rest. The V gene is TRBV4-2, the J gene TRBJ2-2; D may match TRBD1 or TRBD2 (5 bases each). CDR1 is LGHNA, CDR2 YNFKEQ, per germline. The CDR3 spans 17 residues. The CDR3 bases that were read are TGCGCCAGCAGCGGACAACACCTATCGTCGAACACCGGGGAG. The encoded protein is CASSGQHLSSNTGE. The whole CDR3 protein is CASSGQHLSSNTGELFF.

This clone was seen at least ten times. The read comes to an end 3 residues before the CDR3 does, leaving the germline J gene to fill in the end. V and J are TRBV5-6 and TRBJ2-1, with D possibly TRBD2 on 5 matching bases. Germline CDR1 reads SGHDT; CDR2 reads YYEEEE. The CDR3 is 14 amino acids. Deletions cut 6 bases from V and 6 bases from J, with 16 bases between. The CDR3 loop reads CASTPRTWGNEQFF. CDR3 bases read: TGTGCCAGCACACCCCGGACTTGGGGCAATGAG.

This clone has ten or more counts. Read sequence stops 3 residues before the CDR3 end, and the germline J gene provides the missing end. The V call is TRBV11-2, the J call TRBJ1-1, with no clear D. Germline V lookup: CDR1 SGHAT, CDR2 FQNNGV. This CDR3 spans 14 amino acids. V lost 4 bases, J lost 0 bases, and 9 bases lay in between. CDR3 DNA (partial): TGTGCCAGCAGCTCCCTATCGGTGAACACTGAA. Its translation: CASSSLSVNTE. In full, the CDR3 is CASSSLSVNTEAFF.

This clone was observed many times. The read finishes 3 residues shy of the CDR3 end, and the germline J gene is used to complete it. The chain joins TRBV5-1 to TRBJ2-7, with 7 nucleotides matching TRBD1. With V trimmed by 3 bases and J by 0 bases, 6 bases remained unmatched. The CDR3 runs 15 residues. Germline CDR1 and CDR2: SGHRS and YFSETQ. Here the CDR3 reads CASSWTQGFSYEQYF. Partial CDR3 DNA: TGCGCCAGCAGCTGGACACAGGGGTTCTCCTACGAG.

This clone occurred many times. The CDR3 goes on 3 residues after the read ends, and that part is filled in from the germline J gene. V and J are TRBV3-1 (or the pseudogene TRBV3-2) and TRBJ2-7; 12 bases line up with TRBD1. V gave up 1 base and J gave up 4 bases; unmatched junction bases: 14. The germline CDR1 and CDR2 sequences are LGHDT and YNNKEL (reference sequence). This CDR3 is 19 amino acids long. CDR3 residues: CASSQGGPRDRGQTYEQYF. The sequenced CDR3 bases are TGTGCCAGCAGCCAAGGGGGCCCCCGGGACAGGGGGCAAACGTACGAG.

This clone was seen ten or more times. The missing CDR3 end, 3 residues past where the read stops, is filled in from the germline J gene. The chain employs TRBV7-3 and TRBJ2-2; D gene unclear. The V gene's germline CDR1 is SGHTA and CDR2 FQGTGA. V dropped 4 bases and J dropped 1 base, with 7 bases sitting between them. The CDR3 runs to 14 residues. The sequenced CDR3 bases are TGTGCCAGCAGCTCCTATGAGAACACCGGGGAG. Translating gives CASSSYENTGE. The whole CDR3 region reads CASSSYENTGELFF.

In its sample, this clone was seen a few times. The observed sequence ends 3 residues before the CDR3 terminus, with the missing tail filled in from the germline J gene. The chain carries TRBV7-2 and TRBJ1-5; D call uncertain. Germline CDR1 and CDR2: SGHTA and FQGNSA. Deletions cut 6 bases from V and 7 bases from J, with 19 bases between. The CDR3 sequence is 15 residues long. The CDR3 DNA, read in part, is TGTGCCAGCAGTCAGTACGGGGTGGGTGGGCAGCCC. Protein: CASSQYGVGGQP. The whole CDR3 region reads CASSQYGVGGQPQHF.

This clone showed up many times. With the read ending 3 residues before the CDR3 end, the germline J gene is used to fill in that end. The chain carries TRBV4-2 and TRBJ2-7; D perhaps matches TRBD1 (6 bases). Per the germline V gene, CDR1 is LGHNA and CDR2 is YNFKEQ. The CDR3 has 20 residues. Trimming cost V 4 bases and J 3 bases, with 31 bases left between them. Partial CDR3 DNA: TGTGCCAGCAGCCGAATAGGATCCGGGACAAGGATCCTTACCATCTACGAG. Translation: CASSRIGSGTRILTIYE. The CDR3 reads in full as CASSRIGSGTRILTIYEQYF.

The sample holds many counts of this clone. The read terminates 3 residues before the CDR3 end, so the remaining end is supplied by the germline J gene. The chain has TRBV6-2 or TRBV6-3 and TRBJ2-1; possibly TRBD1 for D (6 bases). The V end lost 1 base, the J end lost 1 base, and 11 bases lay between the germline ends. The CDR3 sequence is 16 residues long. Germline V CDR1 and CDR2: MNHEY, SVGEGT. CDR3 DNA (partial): TGTGCCAGCAGTTACTTCAGGGGAAGATCCTACAATGAG. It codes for CASSYFRGRSYNE. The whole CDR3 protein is CASSYFRGRSYNEQFF.

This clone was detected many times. CDR3 sequence reads: CASGDRTYGYTF. The DNA read from the CDR3 is TGTGCCAGCGGGGACAGGACCTATGGC. The chain is built from TRBV28 and TRBJ1-2; 8 nucleotides agree with TRBD1. The read gets to within 3 residues of the CDR3 end, and the germline J gene fills in the rest. The CDR3 runs to 12 residues. Germline values: CDR1 MDHEN, CDR2 SYDVKM. The V segment lost 8 bases and the J segment 4 bases; nucleotides outside the gene matches: 3.

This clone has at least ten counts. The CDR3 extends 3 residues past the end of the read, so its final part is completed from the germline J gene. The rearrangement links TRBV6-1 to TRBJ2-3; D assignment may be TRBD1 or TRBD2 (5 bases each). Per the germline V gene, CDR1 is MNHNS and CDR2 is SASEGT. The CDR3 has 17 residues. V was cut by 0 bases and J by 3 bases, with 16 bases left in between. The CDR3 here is CASSEAQLVEGTDTQYF. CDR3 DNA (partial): TGTGCCAGCAGTGAAGCTCAGCTAGTTGAGGGGACAGATACG.

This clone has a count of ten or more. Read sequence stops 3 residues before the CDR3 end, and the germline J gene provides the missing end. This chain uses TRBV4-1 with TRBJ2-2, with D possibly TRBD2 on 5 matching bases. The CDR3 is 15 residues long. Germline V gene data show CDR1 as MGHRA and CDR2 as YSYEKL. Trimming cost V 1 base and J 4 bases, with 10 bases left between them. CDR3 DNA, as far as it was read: TGCGCCAGCAGCCAAGTGGCTAGCTCCACCGGGGAG. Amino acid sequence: CASSQVASSTGE. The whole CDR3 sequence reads CASSQVASSTGELFF.

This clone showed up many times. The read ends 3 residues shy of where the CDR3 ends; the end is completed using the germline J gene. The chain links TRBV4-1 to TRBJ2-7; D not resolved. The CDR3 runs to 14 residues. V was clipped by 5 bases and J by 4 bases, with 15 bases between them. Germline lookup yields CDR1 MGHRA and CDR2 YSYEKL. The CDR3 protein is CASSWLVNRYEQYF. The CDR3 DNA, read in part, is TGCGCCAGCAGCTGGTTAGTTAATCGGTACGAG.